This T cell receptor (beta chain) was observed in a study of STAT5B mutations in CD4+ large granular lymphocyte leukemia. Study-wide context: Among healthy donors, a particular HLA allele went with more CDR3 'QG' motifs.

Control samples were healthy donors' buffy coats. This table comes from immunoSEQ multiplex PCR, and its TCRdb copy is limited to in-frame clones, with some not included. The sample includes about 20,000 clones, over 80% of them seen just once. The CDR3 runs 13 residues. The ends were cut back, 6 bases at V and 4 bases at J, with 15 bases in the middle. CDR1 SQVTM and CDR2 ANQGSEA come from the germline V gene. Sequenced material: CD4+ T cells from blood buffy coats. The chain is built from TRBV29-1 and TRBJ2-5, with D tentatively TRBD2 (6 bases). The sequence was obtained from a human donor in good health. CDR3 DNA: TGCAGCGTAAACCCTCGGGGGACAGAGACCCAGTACTTC. This codes for CSVNPRGTETQYF.